A selection of T cell receptor beta chains follows, all from one sample in a study of radiotherapy plus CTLA-4 blockade in lung cancer. This table comes from immunoSEQ multiplex PCR, and its TCRdb copy is limited to in-frame clones, with some not included. The data show some 60,000 clones, around four fifths seen once. The source material was peripheral blood, sampled from a patient treated with radiotherapy plus ipilimumab. The receptors come from a human donor with non-small cell lung cancer who had a partial response to radiotherapy plus ipilimumab. CDR3s include the opening cysteine and the closing phenylalanine or tryptophan. The D gene is left open where the match is weak. Clone size is shown for a subset of rows, as once, few, many or a class of expanded clone.

j_call: TRBJ2-1
v_call: TRBV19
d_call: TRBD1
clone_size: -
cdr3_nt: TGTGCCAGTAGTATTGAGGCAGATAATGTGGGACAGAACCGTTACAATGAGCAGTTCTTC
cdr3_aa: CASSIEADNVGQNRYNEQFF

j_call: TRBJ2-7
v_call: TRBV4-1
d_call: TRBD1
clone_size: few
cdr3_nt: TGCGCCAGCAGCCAGGAGACAGGGTCAAATTCCTACGAGCAGTACTTC
cdr3_aa: CASSQETGSNSYEQYF

j_call: TRBJ2-7
v_call: TRBV4-1
d_call: -
clone_size: -
cdr3_nt: TGCGCCAGCAGCCAGGCCCCGGGACTCCCCTCCTACGAGCAGTACTTC
cdr3_aa: CASSQAPGLPSYEQYF

j_call: TRBJ2-2
v_call: TRBV5-5
d_call: -
clone_size: -
cdr3_nt: TGTGCCAGCGAGGGACACCCGAACACCGGGGAGCTGTTTTTT
cdr3_aa: CASEGHPNTGELFF

j_call: TRBJ1-2
v_call: TRBV7-9
d_call: -
clone_size: -
cdr3_nt: TGTGCCAGCAGCTTAGGAGGTTCCGGGGGGGACAATGGCTACACCTTC
cdr3_aa: CASSLGGSGGDNGYTF

j_call: TRBJ1-1
v_call: TRBV19
d_call: TRBD1
clone_size: -
cdr3_nt: TGTGCCAGTAGTACTCAACAGGGGGGCATGAACACTGAAGCTTTCTTT
cdr3_aa: CASSTQQGGMNTEAFF

j_call: TRBJ1-2
v_call: TRBV2
d_call: TRBD1
clone_size: -
cdr3_nt: TGTGCCAGCACCCGGACAGGGAACTATGGCTACACCTTC
cdr3_aa: CASTRTGNYGYTF

j_call: TRBJ2-7
v_call: TRBV10-1
d_call: -
clone_size: -
cdr3_nt: TGCGCCAGCAGTGATTCGTCCTACGAGCAGTACTTC
cdr3_aa: CASSDSSYEQYF

j_call: TRBJ1-1
v_call: TRBV5-1
d_call: -
clone_size: -
cdr3_nt: TGCGCCAGCAGCTTGGAAGGGGCGGACACTGAAGCTTTCTTT
cdr3_aa: CASSLEGADTEAFF

j_call: TRBJ2-5
v_call: TRBV5-1
d_call: -
clone_size: few
cdr3_nt: TGCGCCAGCAGTTCTGTTCCCCCGGACATCAGACAAGAGACCCAGTACTTC
cdr3_aa: CASSSVPPDIRQETQYF

j_call: TRBJ2-5
v_call: TRBV15
d_call: -
clone_size: once
cdr3_nt: TGTGCCACCAGCAGAGACTCAGGGGCGTCGGAGGAGACCCAGTACTTC
cdr3_aa: CATSRDSGASEETQYF

j_call: TRBJ1-1
v_call: TRBV2
d_call: -
clone_size: -
cdr3_nt: TGTGCCACCGCACAGGGAAACACTGAAGCTTTCTTT
cdr3_aa: CATAQGNTEAFF

j_call: TRBJ1-4
v_call: TRBV5-1
d_call: -
clone_size: -
cdr3_nt: TGCGCCAGCAGCTTGGACAGGCCTAATGAAAAACTGTTTTTT
cdr3_aa: CASSLDRPNEKLFF

j_call: TRBJ2-2
v_call: TRBV7-9
d_call: -
clone_size: -
cdr3_nt: TGTGCCAGCAGCTTACAACCAGGGCCGAACACCGGGGAGCTGTTTTTT
cdr3_aa: CASSLQPGPNTGELFF

j_call: TRBJ1-2
v_call: TRBV28
d_call: -
clone_size: -
cdr3_nt: TGTGCCAGCAGTTCTAAGATTAACTATGGCTACACCTTC
cdr3_aa: CASSSKINYGYTF

j_call: TRBJ1-5
v_call: TRBV6-5
d_call: -
clone_size: -
cdr3_nt: TGTGCCAGCAGCCCTAGGACAGTTAATCAGCCCCAGCATTTT
cdr3_aa: CASSPRTVNQPQHF

j_call: TRBJ2-1
v_call: TRBV7-3
d_call: TRBD1
clone_size: few
cdr3_nt: TGTGCCAGCAGCCAAACAGGGGGCGGGTACAATGAGCAGTTCTTC
cdr3_aa: CASSQTGGGYNEQFF

j_call: TRBJ2-5
v_call: TRBV5-6
d_call: -
clone_size: -
cdr3_nt: TGTGCCAGCAGCCCCAGTGGCGGCTACAGGGAGACCCAGTACTTC
cdr3_aa: CASSPSGGYRETQYF

j_call: TRBJ2-1
v_call: TRBV27
d_call: TRBD2
clone_size: few
cdr3_nt: TGTGCCAGCAGTTCCGGACTAGCGGGGGGGAAAAGCTACAATGAGCAGTTCTTC
cdr3_aa: CASSSGLAGGKSYNEQFF

j_call: TRBJ2-2
v_call: TRBV9
d_call: TRBD2
clone_size: -
cdr3_nt: TGTGCCAGCAGCGTGGCGGGGGAAACGAACACCGGGGAGCTGTTTTTT
cdr3_aa: CASSVAGETNTGELFF

j_call: TRBJ1-1
v_call: TRBV14
d_call: -
clone_size: -
cdr3_nt: TGTGCCAGCAGCCAATCTCGCAGGGGCAGACCCATGAACACTGAAGCTTTCTTT
cdr3_aa: CASSQSRRGRPMNTEAFF

j_call: TRBJ2-2
v_call: TRBV4-2
d_call: -
clone_size: -
cdr3_nt: TGTGCCAGCGAGAGGTACACGAACACCGGGGAGCTGTTTTTT
cdr3_aa: CASERYTNTGELFF

j_call: TRBJ1-2
v_call: TRBV4-1
d_call: TRBD1
clone_size: few
cdr3_nt: TGCGCCAGCAGCCCACCGGGACAGGGATCCGATGGCTACACCTTC
cdr3_aa: CASSPPGQGSDGYTF

j_call: TRBJ2-7
v_call: TRBV19
d_call: TRBD1
clone_size: -
cdr3_nt: TGTGCCAGTAGTATTGTCGGACAGGGGAGCTACGAGCAGTACTTC
cdr3_aa: CASSIVGQGSYEQYF

j_call: TRBJ2-3
v_call: TRBV28
d_call: TRBD2
clone_size: once
cdr3_nt: TGTGCCAGCAGTGGGCGACTAGCGGGGGAGGTCAATACGCAGTATTTT
cdr3_aa: CASSGRLAGEVNTQYF

j_call: TRBJ2-7
v_call: TRBV11-2
d_call: -
clone_size: few
cdr3_nt: TGTGCCAGCATTCCACAAGGGCCGGGACATTATGCCGAGCAGTACTTC
cdr3_aa: CASIPQGPGHYAEQYF

j_call: TRBJ1-6
v_call: TRBV6-5
d_call: -
clone_size: -
cdr3_nt: TGTGCCAGCAAGGGGTATTATGATAATTCACCCCTCCACTTT
cdr3_aa: CASKGYYDNSPLHF

j_call: TRBJ2-1
v_call: TRBV6-1
d_call: -
clone_size: -
cdr3_nt: TGTGCCACCCTTATGTGGGGCTCCTCCTACAATGAGCAGTTCTTC
cdr3_aa: CATLMWGSSYNEQFF

j_call: TRBJ2-7
v_call: TRBV7-9
d_call: -
clone_size: -
cdr3_nt: TGTGCCAGCAGCTTAGTTGGCAGCTCCTACGAGCAGTACTTC
cdr3_aa: CASSLVGSSYEQYF

j_call: TRBJ1-2
v_call: TRBV6-1
d_call: -
clone_size: -
cdr3_nt: TGTGCCAGCAGGCCCTCGGCGGGGAACGACTATGGCTACACCTTC
cdr3_aa: CASRPSAGNDYGYTF

j_call: TRBJ2-2
v_call: TRBV19
d_call: -
clone_size: -
cdr3_nt: TGTGCCAGTATGGGGGCAGGGGGGAACGGGGAGCTGTTTTTT
cdr3_aa: CASMGAGGNGELFF

j_call: TRBJ2-7
v_call: TRBV10-3
d_call: -
clone_size: -
cdr3_nt: TGTGCCATCAGTGGAACCGACATCTCCTACGAGCAGTACTTC
cdr3_aa: CAISGTDISYEQYF

j_call: TRBJ1-1
v_call: TRBV7-2
d_call: TRBD1
clone_size: -
cdr3_nt: TGTGCCAGCAGCGACTGGGACAGCACTGAAGCTTTCTTT
cdr3_aa: CASSDWDSTEAFF

j_call: TRBJ1-1
v_call: TRBV19
d_call: -
clone_size: -
cdr3_nt: TGTGCCAGTAACAACAGGGTCGCTGAAGCTTTCTTT
cdr3_aa: CASNNRVAEAFF

j_call: TRBJ1-1
v_call: TRBV9
d_call: -
clone_size: -
cdr3_nt: TGTGCCAGCAGCGTAGATGAGGTGGTGAACACTGAAGCTTTCTTT
cdr3_aa: CASSVDEVVNTEAFF

j_call: TRBJ2-5
v_call: TRBV6-5
d_call: -
clone_size: -
cdr3_nt: TGTGCCAGCAGTTACCCCGGGAACCTAGAGACCCAGTACTTC
cdr3_aa: CASSYPGNLETQYF

j_call: TRBJ2-1
v_call: TRBV9
d_call: -
clone_size: -
cdr3_nt: TGTGCCAGCACCCTGGGGGCAGGCTACAATGAGCAGTTCTTC
cdr3_aa: CASTLGAGYNEQFF

j_call: TRBJ1-2
v_call: TRBV18
d_call: -
clone_size: -
cdr3_nt: TGTGCCAGCTCCCCCCGGGGAACGGCCGAATTTGGCTACACCTTC
cdr3_aa: CASSPRGTAEFGYTF

j_call: TRBJ2-5
v_call: TRBV19
d_call: TRBD1
clone_size: once
cdr3_nt: TGTGCCAGTAGTATAGTGGGCGCAGGGGGCCGTGGGACCCAGTACTTC
cdr3_aa: CASSIVGAGGRGTQYF

j_call: TRBJ2-2
v_call: TRBV19
d_call: TRBD2
clone_size: -
cdr3_nt: TGTGCCAGTACGAGACAAGTAGCGGGGGGTTCCGGGGAGCTGTTTTTT
cdr3_aa: CASTRQVAGGSGELFF

j_call: TRBJ1-1
v_call: TRBV19
d_call: -
clone_size: few
cdr3_nt: TGTGCCAGTAGTATAGGCTGGACAGACCCGAACACTGAAGCTTTCTTT
cdr3_aa: CASSIGWTDPNTEAFF

j_call: TRBJ1-3
v_call: TRBV6-6
d_call: -
clone_size: few
cdr3_nt: TGTGCCAGCAGCTCTCCGGGGTCTGGAAACACCATATATTTT
cdr3_aa: CASSSPGSGNTIYF

j_call: TRBJ2-3
v_call: TRBV7-2
d_call: TRBD1
clone_size: -
cdr3_nt: TGTGCCAGCAGGCTAGGGGGCGCAGATACGCAGTATTTT
cdr3_aa: CASRLGGADTQYF

j_call: TRBJ1-2
v_call: TRBV19
d_call: -
clone_size: -
cdr3_nt: TGTGCCAGTAAACCTGATGGAGGCCATGGCTACACCTTC
cdr3_aa: CASKPDGGHGYTF

j_call: TRBJ1-5
v_call: TRBV4-3
d_call: TRBD1
clone_size: many
cdr3_nt: TGCGCCAGCAGCCTCAAGAATACAGGGGAACAGCCCCAGCATTTT
cdr3_aa: CASSLKNTGEQPQHF

j_call: TRBJ1-1
v_call: TRBV10-2
d_call: TRBD1
clone_size: few
cdr3_nt: TGCGCCAGCAGGGAGTTCCCCGGGACAGCAAACACTGAAGCTTTCTTT
cdr3_aa: CASREFPGTANTEAFF

j_call: TRBJ2-1
v_call: TRBV6-5
d_call: -
clone_size: -
cdr3_nt: TGTGCCAGCAGTTCCCGGACAGACAATGAGCAGTTCTTC
cdr3_aa: CASSSRTDNEQFF

j_call: TRBJ2-7
v_call: TRBV27
d_call: -
clone_size: -
cdr3_nt: TGTGCCAGCAGTTTGAAAGTAGACTACGAGCAGTACTTC
cdr3_aa: CASSLKVDYEQYF

j_call: TRBJ2-2
v_call: TRBV5-6
d_call: TRBD1
clone_size: few
cdr3_nt: TGTGCCAGCAGCTCGACAGGGACGAACACCGGGGAGCTGTTTTTT
cdr3_aa: CASSSTGTNTGELFF

j_call: TRBJ1-6
v_call: TRBV18
d_call: TRBD1
clone_size: few
cdr3_nt: TGTGCCAGCTCCCGACAGGGGGCAGCTAATAATTCACCCCTCCACTTT
cdr3_aa: CASSRQGAANNSPLHF

j_call: TRBJ2-5
v_call: TRBV5-4
d_call: -
clone_size: once
cdr3_nt: TGTGCCAGCAGCTTAACAGCTAGCGAGGGGGAGACCCAGTACTTC
cdr3_aa: CASSLTASEGETQYF